A few counts support the clone carrying this T cell receptor (beta chain). Only in-frame clones appear in the TCRdb table, and some are missing; sequencing was by immunoSEQ multiplex PCR. Among 45,000 to 60,000 clones, approximately 86% were seen once, and the ten largest hold about 7%. V dropped 4 bases and J dropped 9 bases, with 7 bases sitting between them. Germline V lookup: CDR1 MNHEY, CDR2 SMNVEV (reference sequence). CDR3 size: 12 residues. This sample was included in a study of blood T cell repertoires in COVID-19. About the study: The United States, Italy and Spain were the sources of the acute and convalescent COVID-19 samples. Sources were T cells, B-cell-depleted T cells, or PBMCs; the material itself was cDNA or gDNA.

The rearrangement joins TRBV27 to TRBJ1-6; D gene unclear. The sequenced sample was peripheral blood. This clonotype was sampled from a human donor with active COVID-19. The donor label of this sample is uncertain. The CDR3 protein is CASSSGFSPLHF. CDR3 nucleotide sequence: TGTGCCAGCAGTTCCGGTTTTTCACCCCTCCACTTT.